This entry lists 11 T cell receptor beta chains sequenced from one sample in a study of regulatory T cells in long-lasting Graves disease. Libraries of TCR beta came from iRepertoire HTBI primers plus Arm-PCR of CDR3 regions. TCRdb itself ran the multiplex PCR reads through MiXCR, one entry per CDR3 protein. In the table there are 450,000 or so distinct CDR3 sequences, about 20% of which are singletons. As to time point: persistent/refractory GD, antithyroid drugs over 5 years with positive TRAb. Preparation of the TCR library used RNA extracted from PBMCs. Sequenced here: peripheral blood mononuclear cells (PBMCs), sampled when the disease was refractory, from a patient treated with antithyroid drugs. The receptors originated from a female donor with Graves disease.

The chain links TRBV28 to TRBJ1-2; D unresolved. This CDR3 spans 14 amino acids. Trimming took off 2 bases at V and 2 bases at J, with 9 bases between the two ends. The germline CDR1 and CDR2 sequences are MDHEN and SYDVKM. The CDR3 DNA reads as TGTGCCAGCAGTTTAGTCTCGGCCAACTATGGCTACACCTTC. Translated: CASSLVSANYGYTF.

The chain links TRBV11-2 to TRBJ2-2, with D perhaps assigned TRBD1 or TRBD2 (5 bases each). CDR1 and CDR2 from the germline V gene are SGHAT and FQNNGV. Trimming removed 5 bases from V and 1 base from J, with 11 bases in between. This CDR3 is 15 amino acids long. The DNA of the CDR3 is TGTGCCAGCAGCGACCGGGACGGGAACACCGGGGAGCTGTTTTTT. Its protein is CASSDRDGNTGELFF.

This clonotype was counted ten times or more. This chain uses TRBV7-2 with TRBJ2-5; 8 nucleotides line up with TRBD1. With 5 bases clipped from V and 4 bases from J, the junction kept 6 bases outside the gene matches. The CDR3 is 14 residues long. Germline loops: CDR1 SGHTA, CDR2 FQGNSA. CDR3 amino acids: CASSPDRGRETQYF. The CDR3 bases are TGTGCCAGCAGCCCTGACAGGGGACGAGAGACCCAGTACTTC.

This clonotype was seen a few times. This chain's CDR3 is CASSSVLAGAEDTQYF. The CDR3, as DNA: TGTGCCAGCAGCTCCGTCCTAGCGGGAGCTGAAGATACGCAGTATTTT. V gene TRBV7-2 combines with J gene TRBJ2-3, with 10 bases aligning to TRBD2. CDR1 SGHTA and CDR2 FQGNSA come from the germline V gene. V was clipped by 4 bases and J by 5 bases; unmatched bases: 9. This CDR3 spans 16 amino acids. The full variable domain, in which reference TRBV7-2 and TRBJ2-3 provide the parts outside the CDR3, is GAGVSQSPSNKVTEKGKDVELRCDPISGHTALYWYRQSLGQGLEFLIYFQGNSAPDKSGLPSDRFSAERTGGSVSTLTIQRTQQEDSAVYLCASSSVLAGAEDTQYFGPGTRLTVL.

A few counts support this clonotype. The chain carries TRBV20-1 and TRBJ1-1; TRBD1 might be the D (6 bases). Germline loops: CDR1 DFQATT, CDR2 SNEGSKA (reference sequence). Trimming stripped 3 bases from V and 0 bases from J, with 20 bases between. The CDR3 runs to 17 residues. CDR3: CSASTDNHRVLNTEAFF. The CDR3 DNA follows: TGCAGTGCTAGTACGGATAACCACAGGGTCCTGAACACTGAAGCTTTCTTT.

The chain is built from TRBV20-1 and TRBJ2-3; 9 bases map to TRBD2. V shed 6 bases and J 0 bases; nucleotides not matched to a gene: 13. The CDR3 is 17 amino acids. Germline CDR1 DFQATT, CDR2 SNEGSKA (reference sequence). The CDR3 protein is CSAEPGLAQASTDTQYF. The CDR3 nucleotides read TGCAGTGCAGAACCGGGACTAGCCCAAGCTAGCACAGATACGCAGTATTTT.

This clonotype was counted only a few times. The gene calls are TRBV6-7 and TRBJ1-2; tentative D call: TRBD1 (5 bases). TRBV6-7 is an ORF; its function is uncertain. CDR3 length: 15 residues. Trimming removed 11 bases at V and 0 bases at J, with 19 bases between. This chain's CDR3 is CACAPQDTTNYGYTF. The CDR3 DNA follows: TGTGCCTGCGCCCCCCAGGACACCACTAACTATGGCTACACCTTC.

The chain employs TRBV5-4 and TRBJ1-1, with D perhaps TRBD1 (5 bases). The CDR3 is 14 amino acids. Germline V lookup: CDR1 SGHNT, CDR2 YYREEE (reference sequence). The V end lost 8 bases, the J end lost 0 bases, and 14 bases lay between the germline ends. CDR3 sequence reads: CASTAGGVNTEAFF. CDR3 DNA: TGTGCCAGTACCGCTGGGGGGGTGAACACTGAAGCTTTCTTT.

The rearrangement uses TRBV7-2 and TRBJ2-4, with TRBD2 matching 11 bases. V shed 5 bases and J 3 bases; nucleotides not matched to a gene: 9. The length of the CDR3 is 17 residues. Germline V gene lookup returns CDR1 SGHTA and CDR2 FQGNSA. In nucleotides, the CDR3 is TGTGCCAGCAGCCGGAGAACTAGCGGGGGCGGCAAAAACATTCAGTACTTC. Its protein is CASSRRTSGGGKNIQYF.

This clonotype was observed many times. The J gene is TRBJ1-5, the V gene TRBV6-1; D is perhaps TRBD1 (5 bases). The CDR3 runs to 15 residues. Germline V gene data show CDR1 as MNHNS and CDR2 as SASEGT. V shed 5 bases and J shed 2 bases, with 13 bases lying between them. The CDR3: CASSPNSQGNQPQHF. DNA of the CDR3: TGTGCCAGCAGTCCGAACTCACAGGGCAATCAGCCCCAGCATTTT.

V is TRBV12-3 or TRBV12-4 and J is TRBJ2-1, with 10 positions matching TRBD1. CDR3 length equals 14 residues. V dropped 6 bases and J dropped 7; count of bases not matched to a gene: 6. In DNA, the CDR3 is TGTGCCAGCAGGTGGGACAGGGGAGGGAATGAGCAGTTCTTC. Its protein product is CASRWDRGGNEQFF.